These 26 T cell receptor beta chains came from one sample sequenced in a study of beta chain features in type 1 diabetes. What was sequenced were expressed TCRB transcripts, since all of the isolated RNA had been reverse transcribed. Some clones are missing from TCRdb's copy, which holds only in-frame ones; the method was immunoSEQ multiplex PCR. The profile shows roughly 400,000 clones, approximately 15% of them singletons. Sequencing was performed on naive CD4+ T cells from blood. Source of these receptors: a man aged 25 to 40 in good health.

The chain employs TRBV7-2 and TRBJ2-1; D not resolved. Germline V gene lookup returns CDR1 SGHTA and CDR2 FQGNSA. Trimming removed 0 bases from V and 1 base from J, with 7 bases in between. The CDR3 contains 15 residues. CDR3 sequence reads: CASSLAGSSYNEQFF. CDR3 coding DNA: TGTGCCAGCAGCTTAGCGGGGTCATCCTACAATGAGCAGTTCTTC.

The chain uses TRBV30 and TRBJ2-5; D might be TRBD2 (6 bases). V was trimmed by 3 bases and J by 2 bases, leaving 16 bases between them. CDR3 size: 15 residues. Per germline, CDR1 GTSNPN and CDR2 SVGIG (reference sequence). The CDR3 loop reads CAWRISGVEQETQYF. The CDR3 nucleotides are TGTGCCTGGAGAATCTCGGGAGTAGAACAAGAGACCCAGTACTTC.

This clone has only a few counts. J is TRBJ2-3 and V is TRBV29-1; D not resolved. CDR3 length: 12 amino acids. Germline V gives CDR1 SQVTM, CDR2 ANQGSEA. Trimming pared 4 bases from V and 2 bases from J, leaving 7 bases between. The CDR3 DNA follows: TGCAGCGTTGGCCAGATCACAGATACGCAGTATTTT. Amino acid sequence: CSVGQITDTQYF.

As concerns this clone: At one of its ends the junction is not consistent with the germline gene, which may arise from a read error. J is TRBJ2-5 and V is TRBV7-7, with 9 bases lining up with TRBD1. The CDR3 covers 14 residues. The germline V gene has CDR1 SSHAT and CDR2 FNYEAQ (reference sequence). CDR3 amino acids: CASSSDRGTETQYF. The CDR3 bases are TGTGCTAGCAGCTCGGACAGGGGCACCGAGACCCAGTACTTC.

The chain recombines TRBV27 with TRBJ1-1, with TRBD1 matching over 9 bases. The germline gives CDR1 MNHEY, CDR2 SMNVEV (reference sequence). The trim removed 5 bases at V and 3 bases at J, leaving 7 bases unmatched. The CDR3 runs to 15 residues. In DNA form, the CDR3 reads TGTGCCAGCAGTGACTCGGACAGGGGAGACACTGAAGCTTTCTTT. The encoded protein is CASSDSDRGDTEAFF.

This clone was seen a handful of times. CDR3 DNA: TGTGCCATCAGCACAGGGGGGGGCACAGATACGCAGTATTTT. Its protein product is CAISTGGGTDTQYF. This chain connects TRBV10-3 to TRBJ2-3, with D perhaps matching TRBD1 (8 bases). V lost 6 bases, J lost 1 base, and 11 bases lay in between. This CDR3 is built from 14 residues. Germline V gene data show CDR1 as ENHRY and CDR2 as SYGVKD.

The rearrangement links TRBV5-4 to TRBJ2-3; D is unresolved. This CDR3 has 14 residues. The V gene's germline CDR1 is SGHNT and CDR2 YYREEE (reference sequence). Deletions cut 2 bases from V and 1 base from J, with 8 bases between. The CDR3 loop reads CASSLRKGTDTQYF. CDR3 DNA sequence: TGTGCCAGCAGCTTACGAAAGGGCACAGATACGCAGTATTTT.

This clone was counted between two and nine times. J is TRBJ1-5 and V is TRBV7-2; possibly TRBD1 for D (5 bases). The CDR3 consists of 14 residues. Trimming left V 7 bases short and J 6 bases short, with 16 bases between. Germline V CDR1 and CDR2: SGHTA, FQGNSA. This CDR3 reads CASTEGGVRQPQHF. The CDR3 DNA reads TGTGCCAGCACCGAGGGAGGGGTTCGTCAGCCCCAGCATTTT.

The V and J genes are TRBV12-5 and TRBJ1-5; tentatively, D is TRBD1 (5 bases). The CDR3 runs to 14 residues. Between the trimmed V and J ends, which lost 7 bases and 4 bases, there was a span of 14 bases. CDR1 and CDR2 (germline): LGHNT, FRNRAP. The CDR3 sequence is CASASQGTNQPQHF. The CDR3 nucleotides are TGTGCTAGTGCCTCTCAGGGAACGAATCAGCCCCAGCATTTT.

This clone was detected only a few times. The chain is built from TRBV7-2 and TRBJ2-5, with D perhaps TRBD1 or TRBD2 (5 bases each). Germline CDR1 SGHTA, CDR2 FQGNSA. The CDR3 runs to 16 residues. V lost 3 bases and J 1 base, leaving 15 bases between the germline ends. For the CDR3, the DNA is TGTGCCAGCAGCTTCCCTCGGGACCTTTCCCAAGAGACCCAGTACTTC. This gives the protein CASSFPRDLSQETQYF.

The chain uses TRBV11-3 and TRBJ2-5; a possible D gene is TRBD2 (6 bases). Germline lookup yields CDR1 SGHNT and CDR2 YENEEA. The CDR3 is made up of 13 amino acids. V shed 3 bases and J shed 5 bases, with 10 bases lying between them. CDR3 in amino acids: CASSLTSLETQYF. CDR3 DNA sequence: TGTGCCAGCAGCTTGACTAGTTTGGAGACCCAGTACTTC.

The genes are TRBV18 and TRBJ1-1; D unclear. This CDR3 is 13 amino acids long. Trimming took off 9 bases at V and 1 base at J, with 12 bases between the two ends. CDR1 KGHSH and CDR2 LQKENI come from the germline V gene. Written as DNA, the CDR3 is TGTGCCAGTGTTCCAAAGCAGAACACTGAAGCTTTCTTT. This sequence encodes CASVPKQNTEAFF.

V gene TRBV29-1 combines with J gene TRBJ1-2, with no clear D. Germline values: CDR1 SQVTM, CDR2 ANQGSEA. V was shortened by 0 bases and J by 0 bases, with 5 bases between the two germline ends. The CDR3 is made up of 13 amino acids. CDR3 DNA sequence: TGCAGCGTTGAAGAAGTGCCTAACTATGGCTACACCTTC. Translated: CSVEEVPNYGYTF.

This chain connects TRBV15 to TRBJ2-3; 11 bases agree with TRBD2. The ends lost 6 bases at V and 0 bases at J; junction bases unmatched: 11. CDR3 size: 18 residues. The germline V gene encodes CDR1 LNHNV and CDR2 YYDKDF (reference sequence). The CDR3: CATSRLLPSGGSTDTQYF. The CDR3 region has the DNA TGTGCCACCAGTAGACTTCTGCCTAGCGGGGGGAGCACAGATACGCAGTATTTT.

The V and J genes are TRBV7-9 and TRBJ2-3; 14 bases fit TRBD2. The CDR3 is made up of 16 amino acids. The germline CDR1 and CDR2 sequences are SEHNR and FQNEAQ (reference sequence). V lost 5 bases and J lost 4; bases outside the gene matches: 5. The CDR3 reads CASSPGTSGGSDTQYF. In DNA form, the CDR3 reads TGTGCCAGCAGCCCCGGGACTAGCGGGGGCTCAGATACGCAGTATTTT.

This chain uses TRBV4-3 with TRBJ2-4; the D is unclear. This CDR3 is built from 17 residues. Between the trimmed V and J ends, which lost 0 bases and 0 bases, there was a span of 12 bases. Germline V gene data show CDR1 as LGHNA and CDR2 as YSLEER. CDR3 residues: CASSQDNGLIAKNIQYF. Written as DNA, the CDR3 is TGCGCCAGCAGCCAAGATAACGGCCTTATAGCCAAAAACATTCAGTACTTC.

V is TRBV13 and J is TRBJ2-7; D might be TRBD1 (8 bases). V was cut by 5 bases and J by 7 bases, with 15 bases left in between. Germline CDR1 reads PRHDT; CDR2 reads FYEKMQ (reference sequence). The CDR3 has 13 amino acids. This CDR3 reads CASSRTGRGEQYV. CDR3 nucleotides: TGTGCCAGCAGCCGGACAGGGCGGGGGGAGCAGTACGTC.

The table lists this clone with a few counts. The chain joins TRBV23-1 to TRBJ2-3; weak D call: TRBD2 (6 bases). TRBV23-1 is treated as an ORF (open reading frame) with a function not yet certain. The CDR3 runs 14 residues. V was clipped by 6 bases and J by 2 bases, with 12 bases between them. CDR3 region: CASSHGGVTDTQYF. The DNA of the CDR3 is TGCGCCAGCAGCCATGGCGGGGTCACAGATACGCAGTATTTT.

Remarks on this clone: The junction departs from the called germline gene at one end, perhaps through a read error. The rearrangement links TRBV7-7 to TRBJ2-2; D unresolved. The CDR3 consists of 13 residues. In germline, CDR1 is SSHAT, CDR2 FNYEAQ (reference sequence). The CDR3: CASSPQTGGELFF. CDR3 nucleotide sequence: TGTGCTAGCAGCCCCCAGACGGGCGGGGAGCTGTTTTTT.

The V call is TRBV7-3, the J call TRBJ2-3, with 12 bases identical to TRBD2. CDR1 is SGHTA and CDR2 is FQGTGA in the germline V gene. The CDR3 spans 16 residues. The junction had 9 bases not matched to a gene; V was cut back by 5 bases and J by 6 bases. In DNA form, the CDR3 reads TGTGCCAGCAGCCCCTCTAGCGGGAGGGCCGGGGATACGCAGTATTTT. Residues: CASSPSSGRAGDTQYF.

Only a few counts were recorded for this clone. This chain connects TRBV5-4 to TRBJ2-4; D not certain. The CDR3 has 16 amino acids. From germline, CDR1 is SGHNT and CDR2 YYREEE (reference sequence). V dropped 3 bases and J dropped 1 base, with 14 bases sitting between them. The CDR3 DNA reads TGTGCCAGCAGCTCCTCTTCAACATACGCCAAAAACATTCAGTACTTC. This translates into CASSSSSTYAKNIQYF.

This clone was found a few times. This sequence joins TRBV9 and TRBJ1-5; 7 bases are a match to TRBD1. The V segment lost 0 bases and the J segment 6 bases; nucleotides outside the gene matches: 3. Per the germline V gene, CDR1 is SGDLS and CDR2 is YYNGEE. CDR3 length equals 14 residues. The CDR3 here is CASSVEGAGQPQHF. The CDR3 DNA follows: TGTGCCAGCAGCGTAGAGGGGGCTGGTCAGCCCCAGCATTTT.

This clone was seen a few times. The chain recombines TRBV30 with TRBJ2-7; 8 bases map to TRBD1. CDR3 size: 13 residues. Germline trimming cut 2 bases from V and 2 bases from J; bases unmatched to any gene: 2. CDR1 is GTSNPN, CDR2 SVGIG, per germline (reference sequence). CDR3 loop: CAWSLQGAYEQYV. CDR3 coding DNA: TGTGCCTGGAGTCTACAGGGGGCCTACGAGCAGTACGTC.

This chain connects TRBV29-1 to TRBJ1-1; D gene ambiguous. The V end lost 1 base, the J end lost 1 base, and 7 bases lay between the germline ends. The germline gives CDR1 SQVTM, CDR2 ANQGSEA. The CDR3 runs 13 residues. The CDR3: CSVEGQENTEAFF. The CDR3 region has the DNA TGCAGCGTTGAAGGGCAGGAGAACACTGAAGCTTTCTTT. Variable domain in full (rest from reference TRBV29-1 and TRBJ1-1): SAVISQKPSRDICQRGTSLTIQCQVDSQVTMMFWYRQQPGQSLTLIATANQGSEATYESGFVIDKFPISRPNLTFSTLTVSNMSPEDSSIYLCSVEGQENTEAFFGQGTRLTVV.

This clone was seen a handful of times. The V gene is TRBV5-1, the J gene TRBJ2-6; tentative D call: TRBD1 (5 bases). The CDR3 has 16 amino acids. Per the germline V gene, CDR1 is SGHRS and CDR2 is YFSETQ. Trimming left V 4 bases short and J 0 bases short, with 11 bases between. CDR3 sequence (DNA): TGCGCCAGCAGCGCCGGACAAAACTCTGGGGCCAACGTCCTGACTTTC. This sequence encodes CASSAGQNSGANVLTF.

This clone was picked up a small number of times. V usage is TRBV27 and J usage is TRBJ2-7; D possibly corresponds to TRBD1 (6 bases). The CDR3 contains 14 residues. Trimming left V 6 bases short and J 0 bases short, with 12 bases between. Germline CDR1 and CDR2: MNHEY and SMNVEV (reference sequence). CDR3: CASSLQGPSYEQYF. For the CDR3, the DNA is TGTGCCAGCAGCCTACAGGGTCCCTCCTACGAGCAGTACTTC.